Listed below are T cell receptor beta chains from one sample, sequenced in a study of cytomegalovirus exposure and HLA in healthy donors. Profiling relied on immunoSEQ multiplex PCR, and the TCRdb table lists in-frame clones only, not all of them. The sample has about 160,000 clones; 60% to 85% are singletons. The sample consisted of PBMCs. The origin of the receptors is a man aged 50 to 60 in good health and CMV-seropositive. Each CDR3 is given with its conserved first and last residue. A D gene is named only where the DNA matches it firmly. Where a row states a size, it is once, few, many or the class of an expanded clone; other rows omit it.

v_call	d_call	j_call	clone_size	cdr3_nt	cdr3_aa
TRBV5-4	TRBD2	TRBJ2-5	.	TGTGCCAGCAGCAAACAGGCCCGGGGGGAAGAGACCCAGTACTTC	CASSKQARGEETQYF
TRBV19	.	TRBJ2-7	.	TGTGCCAGTAGTAGGGACACAGGGCGTCGGGAGCAGTACTTC	CASSRDTGRREQYF
TRBV12-5	.	TRBJ2-2	.	TGTGCTAGTGGTTCTATCAACACCGGGGAGCTGTTTTTT	CASGSINTGELFF
TRBV5-1	.	TRBJ2-7	.	TGCGCCAGCAGCTTCGTGTCTGGGACATACGAGCAGTACTTC	CASSFVSGTYEQYF
TRBV2	.	TRBJ2-5	few	TGTGCCAGCAGTGAATCGTCGGAGACCCAGTACTTC	CASSESSETQYF
TRBV5-4	.	TRBJ1-4	.	TGTGCCATCATAGACAGTCTTAATGAAAAACTGTTTTTT	CAIIDSLNEKLFF
TRBV6-1	.	TRBJ2-7	.	TGTGCCAGCAGTGTTACTAGGGTCTCCTACGAGCAGTACTTC	CASSVTRVSYEQYF
TRBV28	.	TRBJ2-3	.	TGTGCCAGCAGTACCTCTTTCGGCGGACTCTCAGAATCGCAGTATTTT	CASSTSFGGLSESQYF
TRBV5-1	.	TRBJ2-7	few	TGCGCCAGCAGCCCTCAGGGCTACGAGCAGTACTTC	CASSPQGYEQYF
TRBV6-6	TRBD1	TRBJ1-6	few	TGTGCCAGCACGGACAGGGCCCCTTCACCCCTCCACTTT	CASTDRAPSPLHF
TRBV29-1	TRBD2	TRBJ2-1	.	TGCAGCGTTGAAGTCCTAGCGGGAGTAGGGTACGATGAGCAGTTCTTC	CSVEVLAGVGYDEQFF
TRBV27	TRBD2	TRBJ2-1	.	TGTGCCAGCAGTTTGGCCGGGACTAGCGCCTACAATGAGCAGTTCTTC	CASSLAGTSAYNEQFF
TRBV10-1	.	TRBJ1-2	.	TGCGCCAGCAGTGAGAGGGAGCCCGACTATGGCTACACCTTC	CASSEREPDYGYTF
TRBV21-1	.	TRBJ2-7	.	TGTGCCAGCAGCAAATGCTATGACGGGAGAATCTACGAGCAGTACTTC	CASSKCYDGRIYEQYF
TRBV6-5	.	TRBJ1-3	.	TGTGCCAGCAGCGACAGGCCCTTCTCTGGAAACACCATATATTTT	CASSDRPFSGNTIYF
TRBV5-1	.	TRBJ1-5	.	TGCGCCAGCATCAGGGGTGATCAGCCCCAGCATTTT	CASIRGDQPQHF
TRBV5-6	.	TRBJ2-7	.	TGTGCCAGCAGCTTGGGGAGTAGCGGAATCTACGAGCAGTACTTC	CASSLGSSGIYEQYF
TRBV5-5	.	TRBJ2-5	.	TGTGCCAGCAGCGTCGGAGGGGAGTGGGAGACCCAGTACTTC	CASSVGGEWETQYF
TRBV19	.	TRBJ2-1	.	TGTGCCAGTACCGCCGGAGGGAGACCATACAATGAGCAGTTCTTC	CASTAGGRPYNEQFF
TRBV9	TRBD1	TRBJ2-5	.	TGTGCCAGCAGCGTTAGACAGGGGGAGACCCAGTACTTC	CASSVRQGETQYF
TRBV9	.	TRBJ2-7	.	TGTGCCAGCAGCGTATTCGCGGGACCCGTCTACGAGCAGTACTTC	CASSVFAGPVYEQYF
TRBV19	TRBD2	TRBJ2-3	.	TGTGCCAGTAGTATACGGGAGGGCCAGGATACGCAGTATTTT	CASSIREGQDTQYF
TRBV7-9	TRBD1	TRBJ2-1	few	TGTGCCAGCAGCCCCCGGGACAGGGGGCGATATGAGCAGTTCTTC	CASSPRDRGRYEQFF
TRBV29-1	TRBD2	TRBJ2-1	.	TGCAGCGTTGAATTTCTAGCGGGAGTGCGAGACCGGTTCTTC	CSVEFLAGVRDRFF
TRBV5-4	TRBD2	TRBJ2-2	.	TGTGCCAGCAGCGGTACTAGCGGGAGGGCCCCCGGGGAGCTGTTTTTT	CASSGTSGRAPGELFF
TRBV18	.	TRBJ2-7	.	TGTGCCAGCTCAACGACAGCCAGGCTCTACGAGCAGTACTTC	CASSTTARLYEQYF
TRBV19	.	TRBJ2-4	.	TGTGCCAGTAGTATGAGAGAGGGGGACATTCAGTACTTC	CASSMREGDIQYF
TRBV5-4	.	TRBJ2-7	.	TGTGCCAGCAGCTTGGAGCGCGAGCAGTACTTC	CASSLEREQYF
TRBV11-1	TRBD1	TRBJ2-7	few	TGTGCCAGCAGTAGGGGACAGTACTACGAGCAGTACTTC	CASSRGQYYEQYF
TRBV19	.	TRBJ1-6	.	TGTGCCAGTAATCTCAGGGGTTCACCCCTCCACTTT	CASNLRGSPLHF
TRBV5-1	TRBD2	TRBJ2-6	.	TGCGCCAGCACCCGGGAGGGGAACGGGGCCAACGTCCTGACTTTC	CASTREGNGANVLTF
TRBV28	TRBD2	TRBJ2-7	.	TGTGCCAGCAGTTTATCACTAGCGGGAGTCGGCGAGCAGTACTTC	CASSLSLAGVGEQYF
TRBV19	.	TRBJ1-6	.	TGTGCCAGTAGTATAATGACCCAGGGCCGGAATTCACCCCTCCACTTT	CASSIMTQGRNSPLHF
TRBV6-5	TRBD2	TRBJ2-7	.	TGTGCCAGCAGCTTCGGGACTAGCGGGAGCGATGAGCAGTACTTC	CASSFGTSGSDEQYF
TRBV11-2	TRBD2	TRBJ2-1	.	TGTGCCAGCAGCCCCACTAGCGGGAGTGGGGTTGAGCAGTTCTTC	CASSPTSGSGVEQFF
TRBV5-6	.	TRBJ2-5	.	TGTGCCAGCAGCACGGCGACTAGTTTGTGGGAGACCCAGTACTTC	CASSTATSLWETQYF
TRBV27	TRBD1	TRBJ2-1	.	TGTGCCAGCAGTGTATCCGTGGGACAGGAGCAGTTCTTC	CASSVSVGQEQFF
TRBV5-1	TRBD2	TRBJ2-3	.	TGCGCCAGCAGCGGACTAGCGGGACCCACAGATACGCAGTATTTT	CASSGLAGPTDTQYF
TRBV7-9	TRBD1	TRBJ2-7	.	TGTTCCAGCAGCTTAGAAGGACAGGGCCCCTACGAGCAGTACTTC	CSSSLEGQGPYEQYF
TRBV7-9	.	TRBJ1-1	.	TGTGCCAGCAGCTTTGGGGGGTCGGACACTGAAGCTTTCTTT	CASSFGGSDTEAFF
TRBV19	.	TRBJ1-3	.	TGTGCCAGTAGTTACACCCGAGGGGGAGCTGGAAACACCATATATTTT	CASSYTRGGAGNTIYF
TRBV9	TRBD2	TRBJ2-7	.	TGTGCCAGCAGCGTAAAGGCGGGAGATCCCCACGAGCAGTACTTC	CASSVKAGDPHEQYF
TRBV5-1	TRBD1	TRBJ1-2	.	TGCGCCAGCAGCTACGGGACAGGCTATGGCTACACCTTC	CASSYGTGYGYTF
TRBV9	.	TRBJ2-1	.	TGTGCCAGCAGCGTAGTATTCGGGACTCCCTCCTACAATGAGCAGTTCTTC	CASSVVFGTPSYNEQFF